This T cell receptor beta chain derives from a study of blood T cell repertoires in COVID-19. V was shortened by 4 bases and J by 5 bases, with 15 bases between the two germline ends. Looked up from germline, CDR1 is SGHRS and CDR2 is YFSETQ. The CDR3 extends over 14 amino acids. Sequencing used immunoSEQ multiplex PCR; TCRdb keeps in-frame clones, though not all of them. The sample yields tens of thousands of clones, 90% seen once. The sequence derives from a woman in her thirties or forties with active COVID-19. Sequencing was done on a sample of peripheral blood. This sequence joins TRBV5-1 and TRBJ1-1, with D possibly TRBD1 on 6 matching bases. The DNA for the CDR3 is TGCGCCAGCAGCACGGCACAGGGAGTGACTGAAGCTTTCTTT. Translation gives CASSTAQGVTEAFF.